The subject of this entry is one T cell receptor beta chain. Its antigen is unknown. CDR3 length: 16 residues. The V gene's germline CDR1 is MNHNY and CDR2 SVGAGI (reference sequence). Trimming shortened V by 8 bases and J by 1 base, and 18 bases separated the two germline ends. Researchers ran the PCR with 60 Vbeta and 13 Jbeta primers. Using immunoSEQ multiplex PCR, the repertoire was profiled, and TCRdb retains in-frame clones only, with some absent. Of 150,000 to 200,000 clones in the sample, 79% were seen once. This entry is derived from a study of cytomegalovirus exposure and HLA in healthy donors. Whole-study results and caveats: The listing of roughly 160 TCR beta chains classed them as cytomegalovirus-associated. One cluster of highly shared sequence variants probably arose as a sequencing artifact.

The chain combines TRBV6-6 with TRBJ1-3, with D maybe TRBD1 (5 bases). This clonotype was obtained from a woman under 40 in good health and CMV-seropositive. Sequencing was done on a sample of PBMCs. The CDR3 region has the DNA TGTGCCAGCGTGGTTGACAGCCGTATATCTGGAAACACCATATATTTT. Encoded protein: CASVVDSRISGNTIYF.